These 28 T cell receptor beta chains originate from one sample sequenced in a study of blood T cell repertoires in COVID-19. Data came from immunoSEQ multiplex PCR; TCRdb stores just in-frame clones and leaves some out. Of roughly 200,000 clones in the sample, 85% to 90% were seen once. Input material: PBMCs or T cells enriched from blood (not recorded which). The receptors were sampled from a man under 40 who had recovered from COVID-19.

This sequence joins TRBV4-1 and TRBJ2-1; TRBD2 might be the D (5 bases). Trimming took 1 base from V and 8 from J, leaving 21 bases between them. The CDR3 has 17 residues. CDR1 and CDR2 from the germline V gene are MGHRA and YSYEKL. The CDR3 is CASSQGLFGVLIYEQFF. CDR3 nucleotides: TGCGCCAGCAGCCAAGGGCTTTTCGGGGTCTTAATTTATGAGCAGTTCTTC.

The chain has TRBV30 and TRBJ2-2; 8 positions match TRBD2. Trimming at V came to 2 bases and at J to 5 bases, leaving 7 bases not matched to a gene. CDR1 GTSNPN and CDR2 SVGIG come from the germline V gene (reference sequence). The CDR3 runs 15 residues. In nucleotides, the CDR3 is TGTGCCTGGAGTAGGGGACTAGGGAAAACCGGGGAGCTGTTTTTT. Protein: CAWSRGLGKTGELFF.

The chain has TRBV20-1 and TRBJ2-3; no clear D gene. In germline, CDR1 is DFQATT, CDR2 SNEGSKA (reference sequence). This CDR3 is 11 amino acids long. V lost 5 bases and J lost 3, with 6 bases in between. This chain's CDR3 is CSAVSTDTQYF. The DNA for the CDR3 is TGCAGTGCTGTTAGTACAGATACGCAGTATTTT.

The CDR3 loop reads CASSHGRNQPQHF. The DNA of the CDR3 is TGTGCCAGCAGCCACGGGAGAAATCAGCCCCAGCATTTT. The genes are TRBV27 and TRBJ1-5; no firm D call. Germline V CDR1 and CDR2: MNHEY, SMNVEV (reference sequence). V dropped 6 bases and J dropped 4 bases, with 10 bases sitting between them. There are 13 residues in the CDR3.

The rearrangement links TRBV27 to TRBJ1-1; 7 bases are a match to TRBD1. CDR3 size: 13 residues. Germline V gene lookup returns CDR1 MNHEY and CDR2 SMNVEV (reference sequence). Trimming took 5 bases from V and 3 from J; bases not matched to a gene: 3. The CDR3 loop reads CASSKTGYTEAFF. The DNA of the CDR3 is TGTGCCAGCAGTAAGACAGGGTACACTGAAGCTTTCTTT.

This clone occurred a few times. Other DNA sequences in the sample encode the same CDR3. This chain uses TRBV3-1 (or the pseudogene TRBV3-2) with TRBJ1-5; 8 bases map to TRBD1. Looked up from germline, CDR1 is LGHDT and CDR2 is YNNKEL (reference sequence). V was pared by 1 base and J by 5 bases, with 1 base of the junction left unmatched. The CDR3 sequence is 14 residues long. The CDR3 is CASSQGQGYQPQHF. The CDR3 nucleotides read TGTGCCAGCAGCCAAGGACAGGGGTATCAGCCCCAGCATTTT.

The chain carries TRBV28 and TRBJ1-3; D gene ambiguous. Trimming cost V 6 bases and J 7 bases, with 7 bases left between them. The germline CDR1 and CDR2 sequences are MDHEN and SYDVKM. The CDR3 covers 11 residues. In nucleotides, the CDR3 is TGTGCCAGCAGCCTTCGGAACACCATATATTTT. Translating gives CASSLRNTIYF.

Remarks on this clone: Relative to the germline gene, one junction end is altered; a read error may explain this. The J gene is TRBJ2-3, the V gene TRBV5-1, with D perhaps matching TRBD2 (6 bases). The CDR3 runs to 16 residues. Germline values: CDR1 SGHRS, CDR2 YFSETQ. The CDR3 nucleotides read TGCGCCAGCAGCTTGACCGGTGGGACCGGGGGTAGATACGCAGTATTT. Protein: CASSLTGGTGGRYAVF.

The V call is TRBV11-3, the J call TRBJ2-5; 11 bases line up with TRBD2. The V gene's germline CDR1 is SGHNT and CDR2 YENEEA. The V gene end was trimmed by 3 bases and the J gene end by 4 bases; junction bases not matched to a gene: 4. CDR3 length equals 15 residues. CDR3 sequence reads: CASSFSGGASETQYF. The CDR3 region has the DNA TGTGCCAGCAGCTTTAGCGGGGGGGCGTCAGAGACCCAGTACTTC.

As concerns this clone: The identical CDR3 is also encoded by other nucleotide sequences in the sample. The chain employs TRBV2 and TRBJ2-3; 13 positions agree with TRBD2. Unmatched junction bases numbered 1, after V lost 8 bases and J lost 2 bases. CDR1 and CDR2 from the germline V gene are SNHLY and FYNNEI. The CDR3 totals 14 residues. CDR3 sequence: CASGLAGVTDTQYF. CDR3 sequence (DNA): TGTGCCAGCGGACTAGCGGGGGTCACAGATACGCAGTATTTT.

The chain joins TRBV7-9 to TRBJ1-2; TRBD1 matches at 8 bases. Germline-derived CDR1 and CDR2 are SEHNR and FQNEAQ (reference sequence). The ends lost 5 bases at V and 7 bases at J; junction bases unmatched: 9. This CDR3 has 14 residues. CDR3 sequence (DNA): TGTGCCAGCAGCCCTACAGGGGGATCTTCTGGCTACACCTTC. Translation: CASSPTGGSSGYTF. Together with reference TRBV7-9 and TRBJ1-2, the CDR3 gives the full variable domain: DTGVSQNPRHKITKRGQNVTFRCDPISEHNRLYWYRQTLGQGPEFLTYFQNEAQLEKSRLLSDRFSAERPKGSFSTLEIQRTEQGDSAMYLCASSPTGGSSGYTFGSGTRLTVV.

The J gene is TRBJ1-1, the V gene TRBV5-1; D not resolved. V lost 3 bases and J lost 1, with 4 bases in between. The CDR3 runs to 12 residues. Germline V gene sequence: CDR1 SGHRS, CDR2 YFSETQ. DNA for the CDR3: TGCGCCAGCAGCTCCCAGAACACTGAAGCTTTCTTT. Translating it yields CASSSQNTEAFF.

V usage is TRBV24-1 and J usage is TRBJ2-3, with TRBD2 identical over 11 bases. Losses at the gene ends were 4 bases for V and 4 bases for J; bases not matched to a gene: 12. The V gene's germline CDR1 is KGHDR and CDR2 SFDVKD. CDR3 size: 18 residues. CDR3 coding DNA: TGTGCCACCAGTGACAGGAGCCCGACTAGCGGGATAGCAGATACGCAGTATTTT. Its translation: CATSDRSPTSGIADTQYF.

In this sample, this clone turned up once. The gene calls are TRBV19 and TRBJ2-1, with a possible D match to TRBD1 (5 bases). This CDR3 is 13 amino acids long. Germline V gives CDR1 LNHDA, CDR2 SQIVND (reference sequence). V was clipped by 10 bases and J by 3 bases, with 13 bases between them. The CDR3: CATEDTFYNEQFF. The CDR3, as DNA: TGTGCCACCGAGGACACCTTCTACAATGAGCAGTTCTTC.

The V gene is TRBV5-1, the J gene TRBJ2-3; possible D gene TRBD1, 5 bases. Germline V gene sequence: CDR1 SGHRS, CDR2 YFSETQ. This CDR3 has 15 amino acids. Trimming removed 0 bases from V and 6 bases from J, with 14 bases in between. This CDR3 reads CASSLDPGPRDTQYF. The CDR3 nucleotides read TGCGCCAGCAGCTTGGATCCAGGGCCCAGGGATACGCAGTATTTT.

This chain uses TRBV6-5 with TRBJ1-1, with D hard to call. Looked up from germline, CDR1 is MNHEY and CDR2 is SVGAGI. The CDR3 spans 13 residues. V shed 1 base and J shed 0 bases, with 3 bases lying between them. In nucleotides, the CDR3 is TGTGCCAGCAGTTACTTAGTGAACACTGAAGCTTTCTTT. Its translation is CASSYLVNTEAFF.

The chain carries TRBV30 and TRBJ2-7; D perhaps matches TRBD2 (5 bases). There are 15 residues in the CDR3. V was cut by 0 bases and J by 2 bases, with 14 bases left in between. Germline V gene lookup returns CDR1 GTSNPN and CDR2 SVGIG (reference sequence). The DNA of the CDR3 is TGTGCCTGGAGTGTCGGGGAAGGGATAGCCTACGAGCAGTACTTC. Translated, it gives CAWSVGEGIAYEQYF.

This clone was recorded only once. The J gene is TRBJ2-5, the V gene TRBV2; possible D gene TRBD1, 6 bases. The germline V gene has CDR1 SNHLY and CDR2 FYNNEI. Deletions cut 5 bases from V and 5 bases from J, with 12 bases between. The CDR3 has 13 amino acids. CDR3 amino acids: CASSYRVGETQYF. For the CDR3, the DNA is TGTGCCAGCAGTTACAGGGTTGGGGAGACCCAGTACTTC.

The chain combines TRBV6-2 or TRBV6-3 with TRBJ1-2, with unresolved D. The CDR3 has 15 residues. CDR1 and CDR2 from the germline V gene are MNHEY and SVGEGT. V was clipped by 7 bases and J by 3 bases, with 18 bases between them. The DNA for the CDR3 is TGTGCCAGCACCCCAGTTAGGACTTCCTACTATGGCTACACCTTC. Its protein is CASTPVRTSYYGYTF.

The chain recombines TRBV6-6 with TRBJ2-7, with 8 bases lining up with TRBD1. After removal of 4 bases from V and 0 bases from J, the junction contained 8 bases not matched to a gene. Germline V gene sequence: CDR1 MNHNY, CDR2 SVGAGI (reference sequence). The length of the CDR3 is 16 residues. CDR3 DNA: TGTGCCAGCAGTTCCTCTGGACAGGGTTACTCCTACGAGCAGTACTTC. Protein: CASSSSGQGYSYEQYF.

This chain uses TRBV24-1 with TRBJ1-2, with no clear D. The CDR3 consists of 14 residues. The germline V and J ends were trimmed by 5 bases and 7 bases, with 16 bases remaining between them. Germline assignment: CDR1 KGHDR and CDR2 SFDVKD. The CDR3 loop reads CATSAPPDSPGYTF. The CDR3, as DNA: TGTGCCACCAGTGCTCCCCCAGATTCCCCTGGCTACACCTTC.

The chain has TRBV3-1 (or the pseudogene TRBV3-2) and TRBJ2-5, with a possible D match to TRBD2 (6 bases). The germline V and J ends were trimmed by 4 bases and 3 bases, with 24 bases remaining between them. Germline V lookup: CDR1 LGHDT, CDR2 YNNKEL (reference sequence). The CDR3 totals 18 residues. The DNA of the CDR3 is TGTGCCAGCAGCCTTTTTGAACTATTTAGCGGTGAGAAAGAGACCCAGTACTTC. Translated: CASSLFELFSGEKETQYF.

The chain joins TRBV28 to TRBJ1-1, with a possible D match to TRBD1 (6 bases). This CDR3 contains 13 residues. Germline V gene lookup returns CDR1 MDHEN and CDR2 SYDVKM. V lost 2 bases, J lost 4 bases, and 8 bases lay in between. CDR3 sequence: CASSLEGGTEAFF. As DNA, the CDR3 is TGTGCCAGCAGTTTAGAAGGGGGCACTGAAGCTTTCTTT. Using reference TRBV28 and TRBJ1-1 for the parts outside the CDR3, the full variable domain is DVKVTQSSRYLVKRTGEKVFLECVQDMDHENMFWYRQDPGLGLRLIYFSYDVKMKEKGDIPEGYSVSREKKERFSLILESASTNQTSMYLCASSLEGGTEAFFGQGTRLTVV.

The chain combines TRBV2 with TRBJ1-1; possible D gene TRBD1, 6 bases. Trimming cost V 5 bases and J 8 bases, with 15 bases left between them. This CDR3 has 13 amino acids. CDR1 is SNHLY, CDR2 FYNNEI, per germline. CDR3 region: CASSIQGGGEAFF. The CDR3 DNA reads as TGTGCCAGCAGTATACAGGGCGGGGGGGAAGCTTTCTTT.

The V and J genes are TRBV7-8 and TRBJ2-1, with D maybe TRBD1 (5 bases). The germline V and J ends were trimmed by 1 base and 3 bases, with 10 bases remaining between them. This CDR3 has 15 amino acids. CDR1 is SGHVS, CDR2 FQNEAQ, per germline. CDR3 in DNA: TGTGCCAGCAGCTTAGGCAGGGCGAACTACAATGAGCAGTTCTTC. This sequence encodes CASSLGRANYNEQFF.

This clone was seen a single time. This sequence joins TRBV14 and TRBJ2-7; 9 nucleotides line up with TRBD1. This CDR3 has 16 amino acids. The germline V gene has CDR1 SGHDN and CDR2 FVKESK. Trimming cost V 3 bases and J 2 bases; bases outside gene matches: 8. This CDR3 reads CASSQTGTGKTYEQYF. The CDR3 coding sequence is TGTGCCAGCAGCCAGACCGGGACAGGGAAGACCTACGAGCAGTACTTC.

This chain connects TRBV3-1 (or the pseudogene TRBV3-2) to TRBJ2-2; D is unclear. The length of the CDR3 is 13 residues. Trimming took 4 bases from V and 1 from J, leaving 4 bases between them. Germline V gene lookup returns CDR1 LGHDT and CDR2 YNNKEL (reference sequence). The CDR3 here is CASSPLNTGELFF. As DNA, the CDR3 is TGTGCCAGCAGCCCCCTGAACACCGGGGAGCTGTTTTTT.

The chain recombines TRBV10-3 with TRBJ2-3, with 12 bases lining up with TRBD2. There are 16 residues in the CDR3. V lost 6 bases and J lost 0; bases outside the gene matches: 4. Germline CDR1 and CDR2: ENHRY and SYGVKD. The CDR3 spells CAISSGTSGSTDTQYF. In DNA, the CDR3 is TGTGCCATCAGCTCCGGGACTAGCGGGAGCACAGATACGCAGTATTTT.